This is a list of T cell receptor beta chains from one sample in a study of shared clonotypes between healthy human individuals. Clones were read by immunoSEQ multiplex PCR, and TCRdb kept only the in-frame ones, dropping some. The sample includes around 2.5 million clones, 93% of them seen just once. The material sequenced was naive CD4+ T cells from PBMCs. These receptors were taken from a man aged 18 to 29 in good health. Some clones in this sample may be carry-over from other donors' samples. CDR3s include the opening cysteine and the closing phenylalanine or tryptophan. The D gene is left open where the match is weak. Clone size appears in some rows only: once, few, many, or a class for an expanded clone.

v_gene: TRBV11-3
j_gene: TRBJ2-3
d_gene: -
abundance: -
CDR3aa: CASSPKLTDTQYF
CDR3nt: TGTGCCAGCAGCCCCAAACTAACAGATACGCAGTATTTT

v_gene: TRBV29-1
j_gene: TRBJ2-5
d_gene: TRBD1
abundance: -
CDR3aa: CSVERGRRETQYF
CDR3nt: TGCAGCGTTGAGAGGGGGCGACGAGAGACCCAGTACTTC

v_gene: TRBV5-1
j_gene: TRBJ2-3
d_gene: -
abundance: -
CDR3aa: CASSPPQAGATDTQYF
CDR3nt: TGCGCCAGCAGTCCCCCCCAAGCGGGCGCCACAGATACGCAGTATTTT

v_gene: TRBV2
j_gene: TRBJ1-1
d_gene: -
abundance: once
CDR3aa: CASSDQGATEAFF
CDR3nt: TGTGCCAGCAGTGATCAGGGAGCCACTGAAGCTTTCTTT

v_gene: TRBV28
j_gene: TRBJ1-4
d_gene: TRBD1
abundance: -
CDR3aa: CASSLPGGREKLFF
CDR3nt: TGTGCCAGCAGTTTACCAGGGGGCCGCGAAAAACTGTTTTTT

v_gene: TRBV28
j_gene: TRBJ1-1
d_gene: -
abundance: -
CDR3aa: CASSPSGRRNTEAFF
CDR3nt: TGTGCCAGCAGCCCCTCGGGACGGAGGAACACTGAAGCTTTCTTT

v_gene: TRBV15
j_gene: TRBJ1-4
d_gene: TRBD1
abundance: -
CDR3aa: CATSTDRGSTNEKLFF
CDR3nt: TGTGCCACCAGCACCGACAGGGGGTCAACTAATGAAAAACTGTTTTTT

v_gene: TRBV19
j_gene: TRBJ2-4
d_gene: -
abundance: -
CDR3aa: CASSPQLAKNIQYF
CDR3nt: TGTGCCAGTAGTCCACAGCTAGCCAAAAACATTCAGTACTTC

v_gene: TRBV9
j_gene: TRBJ2-3
d_gene: -
abundance: -
CDR3aa: CASSVSSGYTDTQYF
CDR3nt: TGTGCCAGCAGCGTTTCGAGCGGGTATACAGATACGCAGTATTTT

v_gene: TRBV7-3
j_gene: TRBJ2-7
d_gene: TRBD2
abundance: -
CDR3aa: CASSSNRSGREEQYF
CDR3nt: TGTGCCAGCAGCTCCAATAGGAGCGGGAGAGAAGAGCAGTACTTC

v_gene: TRBV9
j_gene: TRBJ2-7
d_gene: TRBD2
abundance: -
CDR3aa: CASSLAGSSYEQYF
CDR3nt: TGTGCCAGCAGTCTAGCGGGGAGCTCCTACGAGCAGTACTTC

v_gene: TRBV2
j_gene: TRBJ2-7
d_gene: TRBD2
abundance: -
CDR3aa: CATSSGLAWEQYF
CDR3nt: TGTGCCACATCCTCCGGACTAGCTTGGGAGCAGTACTTC

v_gene: TRBV27
j_gene: TRBJ2-2
d_gene: TRBD1
abundance: once
CDR3aa: CASSLLIRRGTGLDTGELFF
CDR3nt: TGTGCCAGCAGTTTATTAATCCGTCGGGGGACAGGATTAGACACCGGGGAGCTGTTTTTT

v_gene: TRBV6-4
j_gene: TRBJ2-1
d_gene: TRBD2
abundance: -
CDR3aa: CASSPRILADYNEQFF
CDR3nt: TGTGCCAGCAGCCCCCGTATACTAGCGGACTACAATGAGCAGTTCTTC

v_gene: TRBV6-5
j_gene: TRBJ1-1
d_gene: -
abundance: once
CDR3aa: CASAGGYTEAFF
CDR3nt: TGTGCCAGCGCCGGAGGTTACACTGAAGCTTTCTTT

v_gene: TRBV6-6
j_gene: TRBJ1-1
d_gene: -
abundance: -
CDR3aa: CASSFIPSLNTEAFF
CDR3nt: TGTGCCAGCAGTTTTATCCCCTCCCTGAACACTGAAGCTTTCTTT

v_gene: TRBV10-1
j_gene: TRBJ2-7
d_gene: -
abundance: -
CDR3aa: CASPYNYEQYF
CDR3nt: TGCGCCAGCCCATACAACTACGAGCAGTACTTC

v_gene: TRBV19
j_gene: TRBJ1-3
d_gene: TRBD1
abundance: -
CDR3aa: CASTTGLPGNTIYF
CDR3nt: TGTGCCAGTACGACAGGGCTGCCGGGAAACACCATATATTTT

v_gene: TRBV27
j_gene: TRBJ2-2
d_gene: -
abundance: -
CDR3aa: CASSLIRLGTGELFF
CDR3nt: TGTGCCAGCAGTTTGATTCGGTTAGGCACCGGGGAGCTGTTTTTT

v_gene: TRBV30
j_gene: TRBJ2-5
d_gene: -
abundance: -
CDR3aa: CAWSVAVQETQYF
CDR3nt: TGTGCCTGGAGTGTAGCGGTCCAAGAGACCCAGTACTTC

v_gene: TRBV5-1
j_gene: TRBJ2-5
d_gene: -
abundance: once
CDR3aa: CASAGLGLRETQYF
CDR3nt: TGCGCCAGCGCAGGACTTGGCCTACGGGAGACCCAGTACTTC